This T cell receptor beta chain was identified in a study of CD4 T cells in relation to SARS-CoV-2 and coronaviruses. Overall study context: After roughly 11 days of antigen culture, PBMC TCR beta CDR3s were sequenced.

Before the COVID-19 pandemic, during about 2011-2019, CD4+ T cells were taken from unexposed donors. The cells were cultured for about 10 days before CD4+ T cells were isolated. CDR3 length: 15 amino acids. V was trimmed by 3 bases and J by 2 bases, leaving 14 bases between them. CDR1 SGHTA and CDR2 FQGNSA come from the germline V gene. Sequenced by immunoSEQ multiplex PCR; TCRdb stores in-frame clones only, minus some. The data hold about 22,000 clones, with approximately 72% observed a single time. To note about this clone: As yet, its antigen is unknown.

The origin of this receptor is a human donor in good health. Sequenced sample: CD4+ T cells from PBMCs, cultured in vitro. V is TRBV7-2 and J is TRBJ2-7; D perhaps matches TRBD1 (5 bases). The CDR3: CASSFARIGAYEQYF. CDR3 nucleotide sequence: TGTGCCAGCAGCTTCGCCCGAATAGGGGCCTACGAGCAGTACTTC.